This TCR beta chain emerged from a study of tumor-infiltrating lymphocytes in primary liver carcinoma (dated by TCRdb to about 2017). Notes on the research overall: Between late 2015 and early 2016, a few patients in China with histopathologically diagnosed primary liver carcinoma had their tumors surgically resected. Of the five patients (three men and two women, aged 30 to 69 years), four had hepatocellular carcinoma and one had combined HCC and intrahepatic cholangiocarcinoma. Tumors of the five patients were stage T1-T3 N0M0 with maximum diameters of 4.2 to 10 cm. Samples yielded roughly 3.5 to 8 million productive TCRbeta reads; read depth did not differ significantly between tissue types. For each liver tumor, the study sampled five regions along with adjacent normal tissue and blood, and applied TCRbeta repertoire sequencing, expression microarrays and whole-exome sequencing. A total of roughly 35 specimens from 5 patients went through TCRbeta repertoire sequencing, namely 25 tumor regions, 5 adjacent noncancerous liver tissues and 5 peripheral blood samples. High reproducibility was observed for the technical replicate repertoires, with mean shared-clone rates approximately 0.9 and correlation coefficients above 0.98.

RNA from unsorted whole blood was extracted with TRIzol reagent, and germline DNA was obtained with the DNeasy Blood & Tissue kit. Patients had chronic HBV infection and were treatment-naive at sampling. Before surgery, roughly 4.2 milliliters of peripheral blood were drawn into K2EDTA tubes. Worth noting for this clonotype: No cognate antigen has been identified for it. No much larger clone exists at a distance of one base, and base qualities are not known.

Taken from cysteine to phenylalanine, the CDR3 has 16 residues. The entry retains the CDR3 DNA only, 48 bases that are in frame from base 1. At the junction V is shortened by 2 bases and J by 0 bases, with 11 bases in between. Reading the germline V gene (reference sequence) gives CDR1 MNHNY and CDR2 SVGAGI. TCRbeta-specific cDNA was reverse-transcribed from approximately 0.5 ug total RNA using a constant-region primer and ProtoScript II reverse transcriptase. TCRbeta libraries were built with three nested multiplex PCR rounds, a slightly modified ARM-PCR procedure. Each of the first two PCR rounds ran for around 10 cycles using multiplex TRBV1-TRBV30 forward primers together with a Cbeta reverse primer. Sample barcodes and Illumina adapters were added in a final 25-cycle PCR using Deep VentR polymerase. Amplicons of 200-500 bp were gel-purified with a QIAquick gel extraction kit before sequencing. TCRbeta amplicons were sequenced on an Illumina HiSeq 2500 with 250-bp paired-end reads. The study's own analysis went as follows. Reads were quality-trimmed with Trimmomatic v0.33, and paired reads were merged with FLASH v1.2.11 to recover full CDR3 sequences. V, D and J germline segments were assigned to the rearranged TCRbeta sequences by MiGEC v1.2.1b. VDJtools v1.0.0 computed clonotype statistics and Shannon-Wiener diversity indices. Except for diversity analysis, only each sample's 250 most abundant clonotypes were used in subsequent analyses to reduce sampling bias. TCRdb reran the public reads through fastp at Q25 and MiXCR, keeping productive beta chains. Here each entry gathers all rows of one CDR3 protein and keeps the most common genes and DNA. TCRdb, not the authors, supplied the V and J calls. The sample data list fewer than 400,000 distinct CDR3 sequences, and nearly 60% of these were observed just once. The top ten constitute over 15% of the sample.

Broader findings and caveats from the paper: Because only the TCR beta chain was sequenced and unpaired alpha chains were not captured, true repertoire diversity is likely underestimated. Only four or five patients were included in the study, and the authors note that the findings should be validated in a larger study. Pairs of tumor regions showed greater repertoire overlap (mean about 35%) than tumor-adjacent pairs (approximately 17%) or tumor-blood pairs (approximately 15%), which is consistent with antigen-driven expansion. Bulk unsorted samples precluded comparing CD4+ and CD8+ T cell repertoires. A significantly larger repertoire fraction was made up by the top 250 clones in tumors than in blood (p = 0.039).

The TCR comes from a woman in her thirties with primary liver carcinoma and hepatitis B virus infection. This chain is built from TRBV6-6 and TRBJ1-3; perhaps TRBD1 is the D gene, with 6 bases matching. Material: peripheral blood. The CDR3 region has the sequence CASSYEGGVSGNTIYF. In nucleotides, the sequence is TGTGCCAGCAGTTACGAAGGGGGGGTCTCTGGAAACACCATATATTTT.